The TCR beta chain described here comes from a study of T cell repertoires in cytomegalovirus infection. Study details: Indications came from public TCR beta signatures; they pointed to CMV infection and to a matching HLA type.

TCRdb reprocessed the reads with MiXCR, giving one entry per CDR3 protein. The sample carries 290,000 or so distinct CDR3 sequences, about 25% recorded once. This clonotype has only one observation. Material: PBMCs. This sequence originates from a human donor in good health (CMV status not recorded). Some clones in this sample may be carry-over from other donors' samples.

The CDR3 DNA reads as TGCAGTGCTCTGGGGACTTCCAATCAGCCCCAGCATTTT. This gives the protein CSALGTSNQPQHF. J is TRBJ1-5 and V is TRBV20-1, with D perhaps TRBD1 (5 bases). V dropped 5 bases and J dropped 3 bases, with 11 bases sitting between them. From germline, CDR1 is DFQATT and CDR2 SNEGSKA (reference sequence). This CDR3 is built from 13 residues.